Detailed here is one T cell receptor (beta chain). This clone was recorded only once. The antigen it recognizes is unknown. No per-base quality is available; no much larger clone lies one base away. The sample belongs to a study of shared clonotypes between healthy human individuals (dated by TCRdb to the early 2020s). Concerning the study at large: A couple of women and a few men aged 18 to 49 years were included in the cohort. Per donor, three plates each were used for CD4 naive and CD4 memory, two for CD8 naive, and one for CD8 memory. Blood TCR repertoires of five healthy adults were deeply sequenced to estimate repertoire size and the extent of clonotype sharing between individuals. To increase sequencing depth and limit assay-specific biases, TCR repertoire library preparation and sequencing were carried out by different laboratories using diverse techniques. Each donor's leukapheresis produced roughly between roughly 0.9 and 8.9 billion PBMCs. General study outcomes and caveats: Only blood was sampled, and tissue TCR repertoires likely differ from those in blood. Naive subsets generally had larger estimated clonotype richness than memory subsets. Even with the large sequencing depth, rarefaction of the sorted-subset datasets indicated that sequencing was incomplete. Compared with non-shared clonotypes, clonotypes shared by all four sorted-subset donors had higher generation probabilities. Across a few donors, approximately 4.9% of naive CD4, around 3.3% of naive CD8, under 2.5% of memory CD4, and roughly 0.4% of memory CD8 clonotypes were shared. The genetic and exposure-history diversity represented was limited by the small number of donors. Pairwise subsampling indicated that sequencing depth was expected to affect the degree of clonotype sharing among donors.

Trimming accounts for 0 bases at V and 5 bases at J, while the number of junction bases matched to no gene is 3. Based on the germline V gene (reference sequence), the CDR1 and CDR2 sequences are SEHNR and FQNEAQ. Counted from cysteine to phenylalanine, this CDR3 has 15 amino acids. This entry keeps only the CDR3 DNA: 45 bases, framed from base 1. Using the deep immunoSEQ assay, multiplex PCR amplified TCR CDR3 regions from genomic DNA. Extracted genomic DNA from each cell subset was spread evenly across all wells of several immunoSEQ 96-well plates, with each plate serving as a replicate. For sorted subsets, each replicate PCR was loaded with approximately 0.2 ug genomic DNA, equivalent to roughly 30,000 T cell genomes. Purified libraries were quantified with a Qubit 3.0 fluorometer, sized on a Bioanalyzer 2100, and re-quantified with the KAPA Library Quantification kit. Each immunoSEQ 96-well plate was sequenced on its own single-read 150-cycle Illumina NextSeq 550 flow cell. In the original analysis: Because only junctional sequences without quality scores were contained in the immunoSEQ output, filtering matching that applied to full-length reads could not be performed. Sequences were annotated with PyIR, a Python wrapper for IgBLAST v1.9, and V/J genes and CDR3 were assigned using IMGT germline references. Reads were removed for weak V/J assignments (E-value above 1e-6), missing CDR3, stop codons, out-of-frame junctions, or ambiguous translated residues. V3J clonotypes were defined as sequences sharing the same inferred V gene, J gene, and CDR3 amino acid sequence. Percentage overlap between repertoires was calculated by dividing the number of shared unique clonotypes by the size of the smaller repertoire. Richness of each repertoire was evaluated using RTK rarefaction, the Chao1 estimator, and Recon v2.1 estimates of unobserved clonotypes. Generation probabilities for all TCRbeta clonotypes obtained by the gDNA method from four donors were computed using OLGA. TCRdb stores this immuneACCESS table with in-frame sequences only. Part of the clones is absent; in the studies checked, under half of the shortfall reflects unresolved V genes, and no reason is known for the rest. The DNA was the basis for D and trimming; V, J and clone size are from that table. In all, the sample holds roughly 2.4 million clones, and approximately 96% of those were seen once. 0.1% to 0.15% of the sample is taken by the ten largest.

Donors were healthy HIV-negative adults with no recently reported acute infections or vaccinations. Every donor was a Caucasian adult residing in Nashville, Tennessee, USA. CD4+ T cells were enriched by magnetic negative selection, after which naive cells were positively selected on CD45RA and the negative fraction was taken as the memory subset. Blood was obtained by leukapheresis, after which PBMCs were separated by Ficoll-Histopaque density gradient centrifugation and cryopreserved in liquid nitrogen vapor phase. Analytical flow cytometry was used to check the purity and quantity of each magnetically sorted T cell population. Each sorted fraction had its genomic DNA isolated and then quantified by UV absorbance on a Nanodrop 2000c.

Sequencing used naive CD4+ T cells sorted from blood. Taken with the paper, the label for cell subset or site translates to: CD45RA+ positively selected. The clonotype originates from a man in his late teens or twenties in good health. The rearrangement joined TRBV7-9 to TRBJ2-1; TRBD2 fits 8 bases in the junction. The DNA reads TGTGCCAGCAGCTTAGCTAGCGGGGAAGACAATGAGCAGTTCTTC. It is translated as CASSLASGEDNEQFF.